The following is a T cell receptor (beta chain) sequence with its context. In patients chosen for sequencing, flow cytometry had shown CD8+CD57+ cell expansion. All patients had severe acquired aplastic anemia. Patients had not yet gotten any therapy when their blood was taken for sampling. This entry comes from a study of CD8+CD57+ T cells in acquired aplastic anemia. At the level of the study: CD4+ and CD8+ cells, once sorted, gave DNA averaging about 3 ug.

CDR1 and CDR2 from the germline V gene are SGHNT and YYREEE (reference sequence). The CDR3 spans 13 residues. The V end lost 4 bases, the J end lost 1 base, and 6 bases lay between the germline ends. Genomic DNA constituted the template upon which TCR beta VDJ and CDR3 profiling was performed. MiXCR, run by TCRdb on the reads, gives a single entry per CDR3 protein. The sample carries under 350,000 distinct CDR3 sequences, approximately 60% recorded once. V and J are TRBV5-4 and TRBJ2-1, with D hard to call. Sample: sorted CD4+, CD8+, or CD8+CD57+ T cells (not recorded which) from PBMCs. The TCR sequence derives from a human donor with aplastic anemia. The CDR3 loop is CASSGVSYNEQFF. The CDR3 region has the DNA TGTGCCAGCAGCGGGGTATCCTACAATGAGCAGTTCTTC.